This is a list of T cell receptor beta chains from one sample in a study of cytomegalovirus exposure and HLA in healthy donors. Method: immunoSEQ multiplex PCR; TCRdb's copy keeps in-frame clones and lacks some. Of over 90,000 clones in the sample, around 80% are singletons; the top ten hold about a tenth. The sequenced material came from PBMCs. These receptors were obtained from a woman aged 18-30 years in good health and CMV-seropositive. Each CDR3 is given with its conserved first and last residue. A D gene is named only where the DNA matches it firmly. Size values are once, few and many counts, or a class for expanded clones, and some rows have none.

v_gene: TRBV28; d_gene: TRBD2; j_gene: TRBJ2-7; abundance: once; CDR3aa: CASSLFGKAGTSGTDEQYF; CDR3nt: TGTGCCAGCAGTTTATTTGGCAAAGCCGGGACTAGCGGGACGGATGAGCAGTACTTC
v_gene: TRBV5-1; d_gene: NA; j_gene: TRBJ2-3; abundance: NA; CDR3aa: CASSLSADTQYF; CDR3nt: TGCGCCAGCAGCTTAAGCGCTGATACGCAGTATTTT
v_gene: TRBV6-1; d_gene: NA; j_gene: TRBJ1-4; abundance: few; CDR3aa: CASSEDRGMWEKLFF; CDR3nt: TGTGCCAGCAGTGAAGATAGAGGGATGTGGGAAAAACTGTTTTTT
v_gene: TRBV2; d_gene: TRBD1; j_gene: TRBJ1-4; abundance: NA; CDR3aa: CASSELATGWEKLFF; CDR3nt: TGTGCCAGCAGTGAGTTGGCGACAGGGTGGGAAAAACTGTTTTTT
v_gene: TRBV20-1; d_gene: NA; j_gene: TRBJ2-1; abundance: NA; CDR3aa: CSAPRLEQFF; CDR3nt: TGCAGTGCTCCAAGACTAGAGCAGTTCTTC
v_gene: TRBV5-4; d_gene: TRBD2; j_gene: TRBJ2-4; abundance: NA; CDR3aa: CASSSGLASTKNIQYF; CDR3nt: TGTGCCAGCAGCTCGGGACTAGCATCAACCAAAAACATTCAGTACTTC
v_gene: TRBV7-9; d_gene: NA; j_gene: TRBJ1-2; abundance: few; CDR3aa: CASSLFGERYGYTF; CDR3nt: TGTGCCAGCAGCTTATTCGGCGAGCGATATGGCTACACCTTC
v_gene: TRBV30; d_gene: NA; j_gene: TRBJ1-1; abundance: NA; CDR3aa: CAWSVLQGTEAFF; CDR3nt: TGTGCCTGGAGTGTACTTCAGGGGACTGAAGCTTTCTTT
v_gene: TRBV9; d_gene: TRBD2; j_gene: TRBJ2-7; abundance: NA; CDR3aa: CASSETLWDYPYF; CDR3nt: TGTGCCAGCAGCGAAACCTTATGGGACTACCCATACTTC
v_gene: TRBV19; d_gene: NA; j_gene: TRBJ1-6; abundance: NA; CDR3aa: CASSIRGNSPLHF; CDR3nt: TGTGCCAGTAGTATAAGGGGTAATTCACCCCTCCACTTT
v_gene: TRBV7-3; d_gene: NA; j_gene: TRBJ2-7; abundance: NA; CDR3aa: CASSPSRGGVDEQYF; CDR3nt: TGTGCCAGCAGCCCGTCGAGGGGGGGGGTGGACGAGCAGTACTTC
v_gene: TRBV19; d_gene: NA; j_gene: TRBJ2-2; abundance: NA; CDR3aa: CASNRREGQGTGELFF; CDR3nt: TGTGCCAGTAACCGAAGGGAGGGCCAGGGGACCGGGGAGCTGTTTTTT
v_gene: TRBV4-2; d_gene: NA; j_gene: TRBJ2-4; abundance: NA; CDR3aa: CASSSLEAKNIQYF; CDR3nt: TGTGCCAGCAGCTCGTTGGAGGCCAAAAACATTCAGTACTTC
v_gene: TRBV4-1; d_gene: NA; j_gene: TRBJ2-7; abundance: few; CDR3aa: CASSQDRGSYEQYF; CDR3nt: TGCGCCAGCAGCCAAGATCGGGGTTCATACGAGCAGTACTTC
v_gene: TRBV19; d_gene: NA; j_gene: TRBJ2-4; abundance: NA; CDR3aa: CASSRTAEKNIQYF; CDR3nt: TGTGCCAGTAGTAGAACGGCGGAAAAAAACATTCAGTACTTC
v_gene: TRBV19; d_gene: TRBD1; j_gene: TRBJ1-3; abundance: NA; CDR3aa: CASSHGTGGVQRLNTIYF; CDR3nt: TGTGCCAGTAGCCACGGGACAGGGGGCGTTCAAAGATTAAACACCATATATTTT
v_gene: TRBV2; d_gene: TRBD1; j_gene: TRBJ2-7; abundance: once; CDR3aa: CAVLGDREKKSSYEQYF; CDR3nt: TGTGCCGTACTAGGGGACAGGGAGAAAAAGTCCTCCTACGAGCAGTACTTC
v_gene: TRBV29-1; d_gene: TRBD1; j_gene: TRBJ2-5; abundance: NA; CDR3aa: CSVDDEPRQGRQYF; CDR3nt: TGCAGCGTTGATGATGAACCCAGACAGGGACGCCAGTACTTC
v_gene: TRBV18; d_gene: NA; j_gene: TRBJ2-6; abundance: once; CDR3aa: CASSPPTGRGSGANVLTF; CDR3nt: TGTGCCAGCTCACCACCGACTGGCAGGGGAAGTGGGGCCAACGTCCTGACTTTC
v_gene: TRBV7-2; d_gene: TRBD1; j_gene: TRBJ2-3; abundance: NA; CDR3aa: CASSLEGDRVRTDTQYF; CDR3nt: TGTGCCAGCAGCTTAGAAGGGGACAGGGTTCGCACAGATACGCAGTATTTT
v_gene: TRBV9; d_gene: NA; j_gene: TRBJ1-2; abundance: NA; CDR3aa: CASSVWRGDGYTF; CDR3nt: TGTGCCAGCAGCGTATGGAGGGGAGATGGCTACACCTTC
v_gene: TRBV9; d_gene: TRBD1; j_gene: TRBJ2-5; abundance: NA; CDR3aa: CASSPQSGGWAETQYF; CDR3nt: TGCGCCAGCAGCCCTCAGTCAGGGGGCTGGGCGGAGACCCAGTACTTC
v_gene: TRBV28; d_gene: TRBD1; j_gene: TRBJ1-3; abundance: NA; CDR3aa: CASSFSGTDHSGNTIYF; CDR3nt: TGTGCCAGCAGTTTTTCCGGGACAGATCACTCTGGAAACACCATATATTTT
v_gene: TRBV6-4; d_gene: TRBD1; j_gene: TRBJ2-2; abundance: NA; CDR3aa: CASSAGQAGELFF; CDR3nt: TGTGCCAGCAGTGCTGGACAGGCCGGGGAGCTGTTTTTT
v_gene: TRBV19; d_gene: NA; j_gene: TRBJ1-5; abundance: once; CDR3aa: CASRRTPSNQPQHF; CDR3nt: TGTGCCAGTAGAAGGACACCTAGCAATCAGCCCCAGCATTTT
v_gene: TRBV9; d_gene: NA; j_gene: TRBJ1-1; abundance: NA; CDR3aa: CASSVEAGTEAFF; CDR3nt: TGTGCCAGCAGCGTAGAAGCGGGCACTGAAGCTTTCTTT
v_gene: TRBV6-5; d_gene: NA; j_gene: TRBJ1-1; abundance: medium-sized; CDR3aa: CASSYSSGANTEAFF; CDR3nt: TGTGCCAGCAGTTACTCGAGTGGAGCGAACACTGAAGCTTTCTTT
v_gene: TRBV5-1; d_gene: NA; j_gene: TRBJ2-7; abundance: NA; CDR3aa: CASSLEGLGTESYEQYF; CDR3nt: TGCGCCAGCAGCTTGGAGGGACTCGGGACAGAGAGCTACGAGCAGTACTTC
v_gene: TRBV30; d_gene: NA; j_gene: TRBJ1-1; abundance: few; CDR3aa: CAWSVAGNTEAFF; CDR3nt: TGTGCCTGGAGTGTAGCAGGGAACACTGAAGCTTTCTTT
v_gene: TRBV4-3; d_gene: NA; j_gene: TRBJ2-2; abundance: NA; CDR3aa: CASSQGLPPNTGELFF; CDR3nt: TGCGCCAGCAGCCAAGGACTCCCTCCGAACACCGGGGAGCTGTTTTTT
v_gene: TRBV5-1; d_gene: NA; j_gene: TRBJ1-2; abundance: NA; CDR3aa: CASSLATGRVDGYTF; CDR3nt: TGCGCCAGCAGCTTGGCCACGGGGAGGGTCGATGGCTACACCTTC
v_gene: TRBV4-2; d_gene: NA; j_gene: TRBJ1-1; abundance: NA; CDR3aa: CASSQARGGSFGNTEAFF; CDR3nt: TGTGCCAGCAGCCAAGCCCGAGGAGGGTCTTTTGGGAACACTGAAGCTTTCTTT
v_gene: TRBV5-6; d_gene: NA; j_gene: TRBJ1-2; abundance: NA; CDR3aa: CASSFRRTNYGYTF; CDR3nt: TGTGCCAGCAGCTTCAGAAGAACTAACTATGGCTACACCTTC
v_gene: TRBV27; d_gene: NA; j_gene: TRBJ1-3; abundance: NA; CDR3aa: CASKPHREPGNTIYF; CDR3nt: TGTGCCAGCAAACCTCACAGGGAGCCTGGAAACACCATATATTTT
v_gene: TRBV10-3; d_gene: TRBD1; j_gene: TRBJ1-1; abundance: few; CDR3aa: CAIRRDSSSYTEAFF; CDR3nt: TGTGCCATCAGACGGGACAGCTCCTCGTACACTGAAGCTTTCTTT
v_gene: TRBV7-7; d_gene: TRBD1; j_gene: TRBJ2-5; abundance: NA; CDR3aa: CASSTDRGQETQYF; CDR3nt: TGTGCCAGCAGCACGGACAGGGGGCAAGAGACCCAGTACTTC
v_gene: TRBV5-6; d_gene: NA; j_gene: TRBJ2-5; abundance: many; CDR3aa: CASSLVTQGQETQYF; CDR3nt: TGTGCCAGCAGCTTGGTAACGCAGGGTCAAGAGACCCAGTACTTC
v_gene: TRBV13; d_gene: NA; j_gene: TRBJ2-4; abundance: NA; CDR3aa: CASSFGLRGRDKNIQYF; CDR3nt: TGTGCCAGCAGCTTCGGATTGAGAGGGCGTGACAAAAACATTCAGTACTTC
v_gene: TRBV5-1; d_gene: TRBD1; j_gene: TRBJ2-2; abundance: NA; CDR3aa: CASSLLAGQGSTGELFF; CDR3nt: TGCGCCAGCAGCTTGCTTGCTGGACAGGGATCCACCGGGGAGCTGTTTTTT
v_gene: TRBV11-3; d_gene: NA; j_gene: TRBJ2-7; abundance: NA; CDR3aa: CASSPGKSSYEQYF; CDR3nt: TGTGCCAGCAGCCCGGGGAAGAGCTCCTACGAGCAGTACTTC
v_gene: TRBV6-5; d_gene: NA; j_gene: TRBJ1-1; abundance: NA; CDR3aa: CASSYSPQGNTEAFF; CDR3nt: TGTGCCAGCAGTTACTCCCCTCAGGGAAACACTGAAGCTTTCTTT
v_gene: TRBV2; d_gene: TRBD1; j_gene: TRBJ2-2; abundance: NA; CDR3aa: CASGQGVGGELFF; CDR3nt: TGTGCCAGCGGACAGGGGGTTGGCGGGGAGCTGTTTTTT
v_gene: TRBV9; d_gene: NA; j_gene: TRBJ2-7; abundance: NA; CDR3aa: CASSVGGGYYEQYF; CDR3nt: TGTGCCAGCAGCGTAGGAGGGGGTTACTACGAGCAGTACTTC
v_gene: TRBV5-6; d_gene: NA; j_gene: TRBJ1-5; abundance: NA; CDR3aa: CASSLLSQPQHF; CDR3nt: TGTGCCAGCAGCCTACTGAGCCAGCCCCAGCATTTT
v_gene: TRBV10-1; d_gene: TRBD1; j_gene: TRBJ2-2; abundance: NA; CDR3aa: CASSSDRGVTGELFF; CDR3nt: TGCGCCAGCAGTTCCGACAGGGGGGTGACCGGGGAGCTGTTTTTT
v_gene: TRBV5-1; d_gene: TRBD1; j_gene: TRBJ1-2; abundance: NA; CDR3aa: CASSVETGGAGGYTF; CDR3nt: TGCGCCAGCAGCGTGGAAACAGGGGGCGCGGGAGGCTACACCTTC
v_gene: TRBV9; d_gene: TRBD1; j_gene: TRBJ1-3; abundance: NA; CDR3aa: CASSVETGQLSGNTIYF; CDR3nt: TGTGCCAGCAGCGTAGAGACGGGACAGCTCTCTGGAAACACCATATATTTT
v_gene: TRBV30; d_gene: NA; j_gene: TRBJ1-4; abundance: NA; CDR3aa: CAWSVLGQTNEKLFF; CDR3nt: TGTGCCTGGAGTGTACTGGGACAAACTAATGAAAAACTGTTTTTT
v_gene: TRBV11-2; d_gene: TRBD1; j_gene: TRBJ2-1; abundance: NA; CDR3aa: CASSFDRANEQFF; CDR3nt: TGTGCCAGCAGCTTCGACAGGGCCAATGAGCAGTTCTTC
v_gene: TRBV11-2; d_gene: NA; j_gene: TRBJ1-1; abundance: NA; CDR3aa: CASSLVFGGGAFF; CDR3nt: TGTGCCAGCAGCTTAGTCTTTGGGGGCGGCGCTTTCTTT
v_gene: TRBV28; d_gene: NA; j_gene: TRBJ2-7; abundance: NA; CDR3aa: CASSTGTRSLYEQYF; CDR3nt: TGTGCCAGCAGTACGGGGACACGTTCCCTGTACGAGCAGTACTTC
v_gene: TRBV11-2; d_gene: TRBD2; j_gene: TRBJ2-1; abundance: NA; CDR3aa: CASSSSGFDNEQFF; CDR3nt: TGTGCCAGCAGCTCTAGCGGGTTCGACAATGAGCAGTTCTTC
v_gene: TRBV4-2; d_gene: NA; j_gene: TRBJ1-1; abundance: NA; CDR3aa: CASSQAKQATTEAFF; CDR3nt: TGTGCCAGCAGCCAAGCAAAACAGGCGACGACTGAAGCTTTCTTT
v_gene: TRBV30; d_gene: TRBD1; j_gene: TRBJ1-2; abundance: NA; CDR3aa: CAWSLLTGVDGYTF; CDR3nt: TGTGCCTGGAGCCTCCTTACAGGGGTCGATGGCTACACCTTC
v_gene: TRBV5-6; d_gene: TRBD2; j_gene: TRBJ2-7; abundance: NA; CDR3aa: CASSLAGSYEQYF; CDR3nt: TGTGCCAGCAGCTTAGCGGGATCCTACGAGCAGTACTTC
v_gene: TRBV9; d_gene: TRBD1; j_gene: TRBJ1-1; abundance: NA; CDR3aa: CASSATGVGTEAFF; CDR3nt: TGTGCCAGCAGCGCGACAGGGGTGGGCACTGAAGCTTTCTTT
v_gene: TRBV5-1; d_gene: TRBD2; j_gene: TRBJ2-2; abundance: NA; CDR3aa: CASSFSGITGELFF; CDR3nt: TGCGCCAGCAGCTTTAGCGGGATTACCGGGGAGCTGTTTTTT
v_gene: TRBV4-3; d_gene: TRBD1; j_gene: TRBJ2-7; abundance: NA; CDR3aa: CASSQRTGESSYEQYF; CDR3nt: TGCGCCAGCAGCCAAAGAACAGGGGAGAGCTCCTACGAGCAGTACTTC
v_gene: TRBV5-6; d_gene: NA; j_gene: TRBJ2-2; abundance: NA; CDR3aa: CASSLGLSGGELFF; CDR3nt: TGTGCCAGCAGCTTGGGGCTCTCGGGCGGGGAGCTGTTTTTT